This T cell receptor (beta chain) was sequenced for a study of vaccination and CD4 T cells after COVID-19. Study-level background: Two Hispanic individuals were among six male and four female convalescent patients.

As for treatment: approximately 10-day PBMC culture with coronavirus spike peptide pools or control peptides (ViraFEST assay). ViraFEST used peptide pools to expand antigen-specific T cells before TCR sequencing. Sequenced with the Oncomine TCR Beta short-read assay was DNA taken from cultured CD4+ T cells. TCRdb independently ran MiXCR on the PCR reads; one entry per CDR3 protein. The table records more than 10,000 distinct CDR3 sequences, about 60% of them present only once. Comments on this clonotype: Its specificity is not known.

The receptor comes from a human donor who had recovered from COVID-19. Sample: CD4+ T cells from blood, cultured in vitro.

The CDR3 loop reads CASSPPRGEKLFF. The CDR3 nucleotides read TGTGCCAGCAGTCCTCCCCGGGGGGAAAAACTGTTTTTT. The chain recombines TRBV12-3 or TRBV12-4 with TRBJ1-4; tentative D call: TRBD1 (5 bases). The CDR3 length is 13 residues. Between the trimmed V and J ends, which lost 5 bases and 8 bases, there was a span of 12 bases.